The 22 T cell receptor beta chains below were found in one sample sequenced in a study of blood T cell repertoires in COVID-19. This table comes from immunoSEQ multiplex PCR, and its TCRdb copy is limited to in-frame clones, with some not included. The data contain roughly 340,000 clones, more than 75% of them singletons. Material for sequencing was peripheral blood. The receptors come from a woman in her forties or fifties with COVID-19, enrolled during active disease.

The rearrangement links TRBV5-1 to TRBJ2-3; a weak D match, TRBD2 (6 bases). Germline-derived CDR1 and CDR2 are SGHRS and YFSETQ. This CDR3 is built from 16 residues. Trimming pared 0 bases from V and 2 bases from J, leaving 13 bases between. The CDR3 loop is CASSLAGGLYTDTQYF. As DNA, the CDR3 is TGCGCCAGCAGCTTGGCCGGGGGACTGTACACAGATACGCAGTATTTT.

The rearrangement links TRBV7-3 to TRBJ2-3; D not resolved. Trimming took 5 bases from V and 6 from J, leaving 12 bases between them. Per the germline V gene, CDR1 is SGHTA and CDR2 is FQGTGA. The CDR3 spans 13 residues. The CDR3 spells CASSRDSLDTQYF. The CDR3 bases are TGTGCCAGCAGCCGAGACTCCCTCGATACGCAGTATTTT.

This clone showed up just a few times. This sequence joins TRBV2 and TRBJ2-2; D is perhaps TRBD2 (6 bases). CDR1 is SNHLY, CDR2 FYNNEI, per germline. V was trimmed by 7 bases and J by 4 bases, leaving 13 bases between them. This CDR3 has 14 residues. Written as DNA, the CDR3 is TGTGCCAGCATCTTGACTAGGTCCACCGGGGAGCTGTTTTTT. Its protein is CASILTRSTGELFF. Supplemented by reference TRBV2 and TRBJ2-2, the full variable domain reads EPEVTQTPSHQVTQMGQEVILRCVPISNHLYFYWYRQILGQKVEFLVSFYNNEISEKSEIFDDQFSVERPDGSNFTLKIRSTKLEDSAMYFCASILTRSTGELFFGEGSRLTVL.

This sequence joins TRBV7-9 and TRBJ2-6; 7 nucleotides match TRBD1. V dropped 5 bases and J dropped 4; count of bases not matched to a gene: 2. Germline assignment: CDR1 SEHNR and CDR2 FQNEAQ (reference sequence). CDR3 size: 14 residues. The CDR3 bases are TGTGCCAGCAGCCAGGGACAGGGGGCCAACGTCCTGACTTTC. This translates into CASSQGQGANVLTF.

The CDR3 DNA reads as TGTGCCAGCAGCTCGGACAGGGGTGGGACCCAGTACTTC. It is translated as CASSSDRGGTQYF. V is TRBV7-2 and J is TRBJ2-5; TRBD1 agrees at 9 bases. This CDR3 has 13 residues. Germline assignment: CDR1 SGHTA and CDR2 FQGNSA. The ends lost 4 bases at V and 7 bases at J; junction bases unmatched: 4.

This clone was recorded a few times. The chain combines TRBV24-1 with TRBJ2-3; 11 nucleotides line up with TRBD2. The CDR3 runs to 14 residues. CDR1 is KGHDR, CDR2 SFDVKD, per germline. After removal of 8 bases from V and 4 bases from J, the junction contained 4 bases not matched to a gene. CDR3 residues: CATMLAGGSDTQYF. DNA of the CDR3: TGTGCCACCATGCTAGCGGGAGGTTCAGATACGCAGTATTTT.

The chain uses TRBV19 and TRBJ2-1; 8 nucleotides line up with TRBD2. Trimming at V came to 10 bases and at J to 5 bases, leaving 16 bases not matched to a gene. Germline CDR1 is LNHDA and CDR2 is SQIVND (reference sequence). The CDR3 covers 16 residues. CDR3 sequence reads: CATTTPQGLVDNEQFF. CDR3 DNA sequence: TGTGCCACGACCACCCCTCAGGGACTAGTAGACAATGAGCAGTTCTTC.

This clone appeared many times. This chain joins TRBV6-6 and TRBJ1-6; 9 bases match TRBD1. Losses at the gene ends were 7 bases for V and 9 bases for J; bases not matched to a gene: 10. Germline V gene sequence: CDR1 MNHNY, CDR2 SVGAGI (reference sequence). The CDR3 length is 15 residues. The CDR3 coding sequence is TGTGCCAGCACTAAGTTACAGGGGGCCAGTTCACCCCTCCACTTT. The encoded protein is CASTKLQGASSPLHF.

The chain is built from TRBV7-2 and TRBJ1-5; D might be TRBD1 (5 bases). Germline V CDR1 and CDR2: SGHTA, FQGNSA. The V end was cut by 5 bases, the J end by 8 bases, with 16 bases between. This CDR3 has 14 residues. The CDR3 region is CASSPGGSWEPQHF. The CDR3 DNA reads TGTGCCAGCAGCCCGGGGGGGTCCTGGGAGCCCCAGCATTTT.

The genes are TRBV5-1 and TRBJ2-1, with 7 bases lining up with TRBD1. Germline lookup yields CDR1 SGHRS and CDR2 YFSETQ. The CDR3 covers 14 residues. The trim removed 3 bases at V and 6 bases at J, leaving 6 bases unmatched. CDR3 nucleotide sequence: TGCGCCAGCAGCTCGGGGACAGAGGCCAATGAGCAGTTCTTC. Amino acids: CASSSGTEANEQFF. The whole variable domain, remainder taken from reference TRBV5-1 and TRBJ2-1, is KAGVTQTPRYLIKTRGQQVTLSCSPISGHRSVSWYQQTPGQGLQFLFEYFSETQRNKGNFPGRFSGRQFSNSRSEMNVSTLELGDSALYLCASSSGTEANEQFFGPGTRLTVL.

The CDR3 DNA follows: TGTGCCAGCAGTTTAGGGCAGATGAACACTGAAGCTTTCTTT. Its protein product is CASSLGQMNTEAFF. The chain couples TRBV27 to TRBJ1-1; D gene unclear. V lost 2 bases and J 0 bases, leaving 7 bases between the germline ends. The germline gives CDR1 MNHEY, CDR2 SMNVEV (reference sequence). The CDR3 runs 14 residues.

The chain couples TRBV29-1 to TRBJ1-1, with D uncertain. The ends were cut back, 4 bases at V and 3 bases at J, with 6 bases in the middle. Germline-derived CDR1 and CDR2 are SQVTM and ANQGSEA. CDR3 length equals 11 residues. Here the CDR3 DNA reads TGCAGCGTTGCCTCAGACACTGAAGCTTTCTTT. This encodes CSVASDTEAFF.

V is TRBV7-9 and J is TRBJ1-2; maybe TRBD1 (5 bases). With 1 base removed from V and 7 bases from J, the gap between germline ends came to 13 bases. Germline lookup yields CDR1 SEHNR and CDR2 FQNEAQ (reference sequence). This CDR3 comprises 14 residues. The CDR3 region has the DNA TGTGCCAGCAGCTTAGAGGGGCAGGGCGGTGGCTACACCTTC. The encoded protein is CASSLEGQGGGYTF. The variable domain in full, completed from reference TRBV7-9 and TRBJ1-2, reads DTGVSQNPRHKITKRGQNVTFRCDPISEHNRLYWYRQTLGQGPEFLTYFQNEAQLEKSRLLSDRFSAERPKGSFSTLEIQRTEQGDSAMYLCASSLEGQGGGYTFGSGTRLTVV.

This chain joins TRBV9 and TRBJ2-7, with 11 bases fitting TRBD2. Germline CDR1 reads SGDLS; CDR2 reads YYNGEE. V was pared by 3 bases and J by 6 bases, with 8 bases of the junction left unmatched. The CDR3 loop spans 15 amino acids. The CDR3 loop is CASSDSGRASSEQYF. DNA of the CDR3: TGTGCCAGCAGCGATAGCGGGAGGGCCAGTTCCGAGCAGTACTTC.

This clone appeared a single time. V and J are TRBV5-5 and TRBJ2-1, with 8 bases fitting TRBD2. Germline V CDR1 and CDR2: SGHKS, YYEKEE (reference sequence). This CDR3 is 17 amino acids long. V was pared by 0 bases and J by 4 bases, with 9 bases of the junction left unmatched. The CDR3 here is CASSLAQGGGFYNEQFF. CDR3 sequence (DNA): TGTGCCAGCAGCTTGGCCCAAGGCGGGGGGTTTTACAATGAGCAGTTCTTC.

This rearrangement joins TRBV30 to TRBJ1-4, with D perhaps matching TRBD1 (5 bases). The V end was cut by 0 bases, the J end by 8 bases, with 16 bases between. The CDR3 has 15 amino acids. CDR1 and CDR2 from the germline V gene are GTSNPN and SVGIG (reference sequence). CDR3 DNA sequence: TGTGCCTGGAGTGTACAGGCGGGGCATGGGGAAAAACTGTTTTTT. It codes for CAWSVQAGHGEKLFF.

This clone was detected only once. V gene TRBV11-3 combines with J gene TRBJ2-1; 8 nucleotides match TRBD1. The CDR3 sequence is 18 residues long. The germline gives CDR1 SGHNT, CDR2 YENEEA. V lost 5 bases to trimming and J lost 2 bases; unmatched junction nucleotides: 14. The CDR3, as DNA: TGTGCCAGCAGCCCCTGGACAGGGAAGGTAAGGACCTACAATGAGCAGTTCTTC. It specifies CASSPWTGKVRTYNEQFF. Using reference TRBV11-3 and TRBJ2-1 for the parts outside the CDR3, the full variable domain is EAGVVQSPRYKIIEKKQPVAFWCNPISGHNTLYWYLQNLGQGPELLIRYENEEAVDDSQLPKDRFSAERLKGVDSTLKIQPAELGDSAVYLCASSPWTGKVRTYNEQFFGPGTRLTVL.

The genes are TRBV10-3 and TRBJ2-2; 7 nucleotides line up with TRBD1. This CDR3 is built from 15 residues. CDR1 is ENHRY, CDR2 SYGVKD, per germline. The V gene end was trimmed by 5 bases and the J gene end by 4 bases; junction bases not matched to a gene: 7. The CDR3 sequence: CAISSPGQITGELFF. The CDR3 DNA follows: TGTGCCATCAGTAGTCCGGGACAGATCACCGGGGAGCTGTTTTTT.

The rearrangement uses TRBV30 and TRBJ1-1; perhaps TRBD1 as D (5 bases). The CDR3 is made up of 12 amino acids. Deletions cut 3 bases from V and 9 bases from J, with 14 bases between. Germline loops: CDR1 GTSNPN, CDR2 SVGIG (reference sequence). This CDR3 reads CAWRGQGGKAFF. The CDR3 region has the DNA TGTGCCTGGAGAGGCCAGGGAGGGAAAGCTTTCTTT.

This clone was picked up a small number of times. V and J are TRBV19 and TRBJ2-1, with 7 bases fitting TRBD2. V shed 5 bases and J 13 bases; nucleotides not matched to a gene: 14. The CDR3 loop spans 14 amino acids. CDR1 and CDR2 from the germline V gene are LNHDA and SQIVND (reference sequence). Written as DNA, the CDR3 is TGTGCCAGTAGTCCTAACAGCGGGATGCAGCCTCAGTTCTTC. Residues: CASSPNSGMQPQFF.

This sequence joins TRBV7-9 and TRBJ1-3; D unresolved. Trimming left V 1 base short and J 1 base short, with 14 bases between. The germline CDR1 and CDR2 sequences are SEHNR and FQNEAQ (reference sequence). CDR3 size: 17 residues. The CDR3 nucleotides read TGTGCCAGCAGCTTAGGGGCCGCGTTATCTTCTGGAAACACCATATATTTT. Amino acid sequence: CASSLGAALSSGNTIYF.

The chain uses TRBV27 and TRBJ1-2; TRBD1 aligns across 10 bases. The CDR3 totals 13 residues. J gave up 4 bases and V 6 bases, and 2 bases lay outside the gene matches. From germline, CDR1 is MNHEY and CDR2 SMNVEV (reference sequence). The CDR3 sequence is CASRGQGPYGYTF. The CDR3 region has the DNA TGTGCCAGCAGGGGACAGGGGCCCTATGGCTACACCTTC.